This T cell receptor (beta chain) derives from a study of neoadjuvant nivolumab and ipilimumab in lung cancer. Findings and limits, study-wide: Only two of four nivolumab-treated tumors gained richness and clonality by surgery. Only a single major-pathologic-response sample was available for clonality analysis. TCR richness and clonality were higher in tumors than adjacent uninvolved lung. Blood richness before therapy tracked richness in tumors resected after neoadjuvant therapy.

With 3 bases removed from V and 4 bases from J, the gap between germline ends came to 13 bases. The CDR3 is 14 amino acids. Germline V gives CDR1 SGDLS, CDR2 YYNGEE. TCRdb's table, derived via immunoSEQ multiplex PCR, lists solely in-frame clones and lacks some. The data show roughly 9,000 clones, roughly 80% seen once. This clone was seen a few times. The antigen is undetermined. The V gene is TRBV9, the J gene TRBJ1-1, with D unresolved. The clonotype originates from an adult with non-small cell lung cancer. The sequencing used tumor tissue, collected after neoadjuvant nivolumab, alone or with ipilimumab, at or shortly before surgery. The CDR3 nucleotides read TGTGCCAGCAGCGGCTTTGGGCAGAGCACTGAAGCTTTCTTT. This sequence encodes CASSGFGQSTEAFF.